This is a list of T cell receptor beta chains from one sample in a study of OX40 agonist ivuxolimab in advanced cancers. Libraries were prepared by immunoSEQ multiplex PCR; TCRdb keeps only in-frame clonotypes and omits some of them. The sample has some 72,000 clones, approximately 90% seen once; the top ten hold about 0.54%. The sample was CD4+ or CD8+ T cells sorted from blood, taken in a trial of the OX40 agonist ivuxolimab. These receptors were collected from an adult with an advanced solid tumor such as melanoma, head and neck, liver or kidney cancer. Both conserved end residues are trimmed from each CDR3. A D gene is named only where the DNA matches it firmly. Part of the rows lack a size; the others show once, few, many or a class for expanded clones.

j_call v_call cdr3_length d_call clone_size cdr3_aa
TRBJ2-7 TRBV5-8 13 TRBD2 . ASSWKLASTYEQY
TRBJ2-6 TRBV10-1 12 TRBD2 . ARWGGSGANVLT
TRBJ1-2 TRBV29-1 10 TRBD1 . SALQGAVGYT
TRBJ1-5 TRBV7-9 11 . . ASSRQEAQPQH
TRBJ2-1 TRBV11-3 12 . . ASSLGATHNEQF
TRBJ2-5 TRBV29-1 10 . . SVGLGQETQY
TRBJ2-7 TRBV2 13 TRBD2 . ASSEPSGRRYEQY
TRBJ2-3 TRBV27 11 . . ASSSTIVDTQY
TRBJ1-2 TRBV7-9 14 . . ASSLVGATLNYGYT
TRBJ2-7 TRBV6-1 9 . . ASSQTAAYH
TRBJ2-3 TRBV29-1 14 TRBD2 . SVEGLGLAVADTQY
TRBJ1-5 TRBV2 13 . . ASSGFMGSEQPQH
TRBJ2-1 TRBV10-3 13 TRBD1 . AISPGTGYYNEQF
TRBJ1-4 TRBV7-9 13 . . ASSTDRSGGEKLF
TRBJ2-7 TRBV28 10 . once ASKGGTYEQY
TRBJ2-7 TRBV4-1 13 . . ASSQMGTPYDEQY
TRBJ1-5 TRBV27 11 . . ASSLNRVQPQH
TRBJ1-2 TRBV5-6 13 . few ASSSGRLAPYGYT
TRBJ2-7 TRBV5-1 13 TRBD1 . ASSVGQGRVSEQY
TRBJ2-5 TRBV30 11 . . AWSYAGEETQY
TRBJ2-5 TRBV27 14 TRBD2 . ASTPRLAGGSETQY
TRBJ2-7 TRBV28 16 TRBD2 . ASSLSAGLGSLDYEQY
TRBJ1-2 TRBV5-1 15 . . ASSLAKLQGTNYGYT
TRBJ1-2 TRBV7-2 13 . . ASSLLSGNEGGYT
TRBJ2-1 TRBV30 11 . . AWSVREYNEQF
TRBJ1-4 TRBV28 13 TRBD1 . ASSFSDRGREKLF